This entry describes one T cell receptor beta chain. The antigen remains unidentified. Time point meaning: blood 2 weeks post-SBRT. Treatment specified: 15 Gy SBRT to primary tumor, nephrectomy 4 weeks later. After SBRT, blood was collected at 2 and 4 weeks, plus baseline. This sample is part of a study of radiation and T cells in renal cell carcinoma. Across the study: Nephrectomy followed 15 Gy stereotactic body radiation by 4 weeks. Study outcomes and limitations: In blood, top tumor clones expanded by 2 weeks, shrinking by 4. Baseline intratumoral clonotype presence is unknown without pretreatment biopsies.

The assay was immunoSEQ multiplex PCR, and TCRdb's table has in-frame clones only and misses some. The sample shows about 130,000 clones, around 81% of them seen only once. V gave up 4 bases and J gave up 5 bases; unmatched junction bases: 2. Germline V lookup: CDR1 SGHTA, CDR2 FQGTGA. This CDR3 spans 13 amino acids. Sequencing was performed on blood, taken from a patient whose treatment included radiotherapy and nephrectomy. The V gene is TRBV7-3, the J gene TRBJ1-1; 9 positions match TRBD1. The receptor was derived from a man aged 50 or older with renal cell carcinoma. This CDR3 reads CASSSGQGTEAFF. The CDR3 nucleotides are TGTGCCAGCAGCTCCGGACAGGGGACTGAAGCTTTCTTT.